Described below is a single T cell receptor (beta chain) sequence and its context. Its specificity is unknown. These data belong to a study of blood T cells in healthy people across ages. Sample-barcoded 5' priming and a J-beta primer mix drove a second PCR of about 6 to 12 cycles. The template-switch adaptor was a 5' adaptor with 12 random nucleotides. It tagged each cDNA molecule. Each CDR3 protein gets one entry after TCRdb re-called the 5' RACE reads with MiXCR. The sample has about 670,000 distinct CDR3 sequences; more than 45% are singletons. The germline V gene has CDR1 SNHLY and CDR2 FYNNEI. V shed 5 bases and J shed 0 bases, with 8 bases lying between them. The CDR3 runs to 14 residues. The study's findings and limits: A roughly linear age-dependent decrease characterized TCR beta diversity per million T cells.

V gene TRBV2 combines with J gene TRBJ1-5; no reliable D call. This receptor was obtained from a woman over 75 in good health. Sequenced: blood. The CDR3 loop reads CASSIEYSNQPQHF. The CDR3 nucleotides read TGTGCCAGCAGTATAGAGTATAGCAATCAGCCCCAGCATTTT.